The clone carrying this T cell receptor (beta chain) was counted at least ten times. The source of the sample is a study of T cells in Graves' hyperthyroidism and ophthalmopathy. Overall study context: Peripheral blood was acquired at first diagnosis, ahead of any therapy whatsoever.

CDR3 length equals 14 residues. Germline loops: CDR1 SEHNR, CDR2 FQNEAQ (reference sequence). Trimming at V came to 4 bases and at J to 5 bases, leaving 5 bases not matched to a gene. RNA transcripts served as the template for amplifying TCR beta CDR3 regions. With the HTBI primer set, the TCR CDR3 went through a first round of RT-PCR. In TCRdb, the multiplex PCR reads were re-called with MiXCR into one record per CDR3 protein. The sample shows around 600,000 distinct CDR3 sequences, 14% of them seen only once. Criteria for exclusion of patients were uncontrolled infection, other autoimmune disease, pregnancy or lactation. On the basis of clinical symptoms, serum thyroxine and TRAb, thyroid ultrasound and orbital computed tomography, diagnoses were made. The authors took PBMCs from roughly 10 ml fresh peripheral blood.

Sequencing was performed on blood. The gene calls are TRBV7-9 and TRBJ2-5; TRBD1 matches 9 bases. The clonotype was recovered from a woman younger than 35 with Graves' ophthalmopathy. The CDR3 region is CASSSNDRGETQYF. DNA for the CDR3: TGTGCCAGCAGCTCAAATGACAGGGGGGAGACCCAGTACTTC. The whole variable domain, filled in from reference TRBV7-9 and TRBJ2-5, reads DTGVSQNPRHKITKRGQNVTFRCDPISEHNRLYWYRQTLGQGPEFLTYFQNEAQLEKSRLLSDRFSAERPKGSFSTLEIQRTEQGDSAMYLCASSSNDRGETQYFGPGTRLLVL.